This TCR beta chain was captured by sequencing in a study of T cell changes during pregnancy in multiple sclerosis. The count of this clone is one. Profiling relied on immunoSEQ multiplex PCR, and the TCRdb table lists in-frame clones only, not all of them. Altogether about 47,000 clones are present, 80% to 90% being singletons, with the ten largest covering 7% to 10%. Germline V CDR1 and CDR2: MNHEY, SMNVEV (reference sequence). The CDR3 is made up of 13 amino acids. Trimming at V came to 4 bases and at J to 6 bases, leaving 2 bases not matched to a gene. The starting material was CD8+ T cells from peripheral blood mononuclear cells, obtained in the second trimester of pregnancy. The receptor was isolated from a female donor with multiple sclerosis, enrolled in a pregnancy study. The V gene is TRBV27, the J gene TRBJ2-2, with TRBD2 matching over 7 bases. CDR3 nucleotides: TGTGCCAGCAGTTGGCTAGCGGCCGGGGAGCTGTTTTTT. It translates to CASSWLAAGELFF.